Listed below are T cell receptor beta chains from one sample, sequenced in a study of early T cells in non-severe SARS-CoV-2 infection. TCRdb used MiXCR to reprocess the 5' RACE reads, holding one entry per CDR3 protein. The table includes 40,000 to 45,000 distinct CDR3 sequences, around 4.5% detected once. The sample comprised whole blood. Every receptor here comes from an adult who was a healthcare worker with PCR-confirmed SARS-CoV-2 infection or an uninfected control (not recorded which). The CDR3 runs from the conserved cysteine through the conserved F or W. The D gene is left open where the match is weak. Clone size appears in some rows only: once, few, many, or a class for an expanded clone.

cdr3_aa cdr3_nt clone_size j_call v_call d_call
CASSSGRDYGYTF TGTGCCAGCAGTTCCGGACGGGACTATGGCTACACCTTC few TRBJ1-2 TRBV2 NA
CASSLLLAEAFF TGTGCCAGCAGCTTATTACTCGCTGAAGCTTTCTTT many TRBJ1-1 TRBV11-2 NA
CASRRDGGYTF TGTGCCAGCAGGAGGGACGGTGGCTACACCTTC many TRBJ1-2 TRBV6-1 NA
CASSLGTGLAGYNEQFF TGTGCCAGCAGCCTTGGCACCGGACTAGCGGGTTACAATGAGCAGTTCTTC many TRBJ2-1 TRBV5-4 TRBD2
CASRGQGENTGELFF TGTGCCAGCAGGGGACAGGGGGAGAACACCGGGGAGCTGTTTTTT NA TRBJ2-2 TRBV5-4 TRBD1
CASSRIAGEQFF TGTGCCAGCAGCCGAATAGCCGGTGAGCAGTTCTTC many TRBJ2-1 TRBV4-2 NA
CASSVGGGWTDTQYF TGTGCCAGCAGCGTAGGGGGCGGGTGGACAGATACGCAGTATTTT NA TRBJ2-3 TRBV9 NA
CARSLVGTGAFF TGTGCCAGAAGCTTGGTTGGGACAGGGGCTTTCTTT NA TRBJ1-1 TRBV5-3 TRBD1
CASSQGRLANTGELFF TGTGCCAGCAGCCAAGGCCGCCTCGCGAACACCGGGGAGCTGTTTTTT many TRBJ2-2 TRBV3-1 NA
CASINTGTGNTEAFF TGTGCCAGCATCAATACCGGGACAGGTAACACTGAAGCTTTCTTT many TRBJ1-1 TRBV5-6 TRBD1
CATSDLLNEQFF TGTGCCACCAGTGATTTGTTGAATGAGCAGTTCTTC many TRBJ2-1 TRBV24-1 NA
CASSVIGRAGELFF TGTGCCAGCAGCGTAATAGGGCGGGCCGGGGAGCTGTTTTTT NA TRBJ2-2 TRBV9 NA
CSARRGEYTAGSSYNEQFF TGCAGTGCTAGACGAGGGGAGTATACGGCGGGGAGCTCCTACAATGAGCAGTTCTTC many TRBJ2-1 TRBV20-1 NA
CSVLHITGLAGSVNTGELFF TGCAGCGTTCTACACATCACAGGACTAGCGGGGTCAGTAAACACCGGGGAGCTGTTTTTT many TRBJ2-2 TRBV29-1 TRBD2
CSGRTSPNTGELFF TGCAGCGGAAGAACTAGCCCAAACACCGGGGAGCTGTTTTTT few TRBJ2-2 TRBV29-1 NA
CSVVDRVDGYTF TGCAGCGTTGTCGACAGGGTTGATGGCTACACCTTC few TRBJ1-2 TRBV29-1 TRBD1
CASSLSPQRTEAFF TGTGCCAGCAGTTTGTCTCCTCAGAGAACTGAAGCTTTCTTT medium-sized TRBJ1-1 TRBV12-3/TRBV12-4 NA
CASGLLGNEQFF TGTGCCAGCGGACTGCTAGGCAATGAGCAGTTCTTC NA TRBJ2-1 TRBV7-9 NA
CASSPPVQNDYGYTF TGTGCCAGCTCACCACCGGTACAGAATGACTATGGCTACACCTTC few TRBJ1-2 TRBV18 NA
CSARVSGRESGNTIYF TGCAGTGCTAGAGTGTCCGGCAGGGAGTCCGGAAACACCATATATTTT many TRBJ1-3 TRBV20-1 NA
CSESGATDTQYF TGCAGCGAAAGCGGAGCCACAGATACGCAGTATTTT many TRBJ2-3 TRBV29-1 NA
CASSPGSGNTIYF TGCGCCAGCAGCCCGGGATCTGGAAACACCATATATTTT NA TRBJ1-3 TRBV5-1 NA